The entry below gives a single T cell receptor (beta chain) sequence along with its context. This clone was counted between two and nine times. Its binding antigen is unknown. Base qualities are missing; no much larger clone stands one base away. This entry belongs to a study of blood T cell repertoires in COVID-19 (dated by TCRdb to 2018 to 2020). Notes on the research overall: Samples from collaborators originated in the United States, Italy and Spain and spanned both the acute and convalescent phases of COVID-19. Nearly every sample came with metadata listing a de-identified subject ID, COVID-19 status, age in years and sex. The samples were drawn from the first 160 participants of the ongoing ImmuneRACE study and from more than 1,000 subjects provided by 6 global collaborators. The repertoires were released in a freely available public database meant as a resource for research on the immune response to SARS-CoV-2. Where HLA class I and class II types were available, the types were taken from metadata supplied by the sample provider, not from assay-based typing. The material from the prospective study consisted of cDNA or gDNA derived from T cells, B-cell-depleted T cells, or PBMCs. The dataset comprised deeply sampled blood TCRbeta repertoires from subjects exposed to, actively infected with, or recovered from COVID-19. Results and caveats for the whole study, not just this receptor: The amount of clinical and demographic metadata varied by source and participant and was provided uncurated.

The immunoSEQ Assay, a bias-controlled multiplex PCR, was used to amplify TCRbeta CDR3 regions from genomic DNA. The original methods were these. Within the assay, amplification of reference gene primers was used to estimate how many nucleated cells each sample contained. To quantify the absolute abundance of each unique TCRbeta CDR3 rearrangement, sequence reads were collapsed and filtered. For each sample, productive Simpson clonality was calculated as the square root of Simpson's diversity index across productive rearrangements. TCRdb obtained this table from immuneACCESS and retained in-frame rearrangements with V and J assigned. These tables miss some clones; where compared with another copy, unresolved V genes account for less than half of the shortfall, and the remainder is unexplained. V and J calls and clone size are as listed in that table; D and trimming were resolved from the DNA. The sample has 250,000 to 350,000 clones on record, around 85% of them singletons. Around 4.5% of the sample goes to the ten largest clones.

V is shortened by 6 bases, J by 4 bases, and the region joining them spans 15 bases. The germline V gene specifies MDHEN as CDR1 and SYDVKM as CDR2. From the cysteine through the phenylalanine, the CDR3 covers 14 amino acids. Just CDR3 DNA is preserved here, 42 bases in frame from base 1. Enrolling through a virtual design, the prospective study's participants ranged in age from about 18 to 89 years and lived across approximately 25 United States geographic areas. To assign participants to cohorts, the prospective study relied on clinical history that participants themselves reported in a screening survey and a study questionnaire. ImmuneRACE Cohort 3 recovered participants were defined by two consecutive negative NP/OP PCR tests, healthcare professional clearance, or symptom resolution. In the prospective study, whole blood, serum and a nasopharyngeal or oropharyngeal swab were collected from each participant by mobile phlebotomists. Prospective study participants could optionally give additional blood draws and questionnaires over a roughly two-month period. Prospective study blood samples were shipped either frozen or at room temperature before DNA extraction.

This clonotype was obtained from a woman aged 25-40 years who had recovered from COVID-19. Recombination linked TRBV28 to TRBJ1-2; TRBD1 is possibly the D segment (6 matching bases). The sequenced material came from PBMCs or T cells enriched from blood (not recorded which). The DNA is TGTGCCAGCAGAGTCATTAGGGGGAGCTATGGCTACACCTTC. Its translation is CASRVIRGSYGYTF.